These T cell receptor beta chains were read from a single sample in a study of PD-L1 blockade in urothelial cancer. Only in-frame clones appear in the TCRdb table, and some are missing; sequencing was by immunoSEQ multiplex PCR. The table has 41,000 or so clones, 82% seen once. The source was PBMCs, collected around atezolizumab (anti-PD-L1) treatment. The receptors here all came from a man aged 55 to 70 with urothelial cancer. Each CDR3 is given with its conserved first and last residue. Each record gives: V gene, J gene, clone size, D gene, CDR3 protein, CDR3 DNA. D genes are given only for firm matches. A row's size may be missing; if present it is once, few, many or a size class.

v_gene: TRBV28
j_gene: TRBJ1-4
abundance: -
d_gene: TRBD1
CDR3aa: CASSPGDRGDLNEKLFF
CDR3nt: TGTGCCAGCAGCCCAGGGGACAGGGGCGACCTTAATGAAAAACTGTTTTTT

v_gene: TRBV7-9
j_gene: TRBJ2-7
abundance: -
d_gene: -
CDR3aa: CASSLISYEQYF
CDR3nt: TGCGCCAGCAGCTTGATCAGTTACGAGCAGTACTTC

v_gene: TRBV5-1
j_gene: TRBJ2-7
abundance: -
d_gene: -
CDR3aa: CASSLTGLVSYEQYF
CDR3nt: TGCGCCAGCAGCTTGACAGGGTTGGTGTCCTACGAGCAGTACTTC

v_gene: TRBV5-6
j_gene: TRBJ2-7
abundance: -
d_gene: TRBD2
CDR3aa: CASSVGGTVYEQYF
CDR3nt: TGTGCCAGCAGTGTCGGGGGGACGGTTTACGAGCAGTACTTC

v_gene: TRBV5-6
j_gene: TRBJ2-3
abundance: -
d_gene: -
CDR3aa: CASSPILGGTDTQYF
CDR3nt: TGTGCCAGCAGCCCTATTCTAGGGGGCACAGATACGCAGTATTTT

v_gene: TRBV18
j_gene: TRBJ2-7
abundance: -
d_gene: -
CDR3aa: CASSRAGAGFGEQYF
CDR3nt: TGTGCCAGCTCCCGAGCGGGCGCGGGATTCGGGGAGCAGTACTTC

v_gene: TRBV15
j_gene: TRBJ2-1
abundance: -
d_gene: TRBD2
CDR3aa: CATSRGGDGRGNYNEQFF
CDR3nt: TGTGCCACCAGCAGGGGGGGGGACGGGCGGGGGAACTACAATGAGCAGTTCTTC

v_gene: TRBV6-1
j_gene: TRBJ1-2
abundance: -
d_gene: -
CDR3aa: CASMIWELGSYGYTF
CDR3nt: TGTGCCAGCATGATCTGGGAGCTAGGGAGCTATGGCTACACCTTC

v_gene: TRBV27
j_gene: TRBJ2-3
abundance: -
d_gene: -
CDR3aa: CASRLRGEVDTQYF
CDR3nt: TGTGCCAGCAGGCTCAGGGGGGAGGTGGATACGCAGTATTTT

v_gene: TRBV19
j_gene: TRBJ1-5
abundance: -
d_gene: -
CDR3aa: CASRSLRADQPQHF
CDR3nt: TGTGCCAGTCGTAGCCTCAGGGCGGATCAGCCCCAGCATTTT

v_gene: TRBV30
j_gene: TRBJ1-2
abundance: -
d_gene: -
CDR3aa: CAWTHREIYGYTF
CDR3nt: TGTGCCTGGACGCACAGGGAGATCTATGGCTACACCTTC

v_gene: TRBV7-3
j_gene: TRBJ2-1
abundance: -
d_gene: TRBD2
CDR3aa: CASRPSGGARDEQFF
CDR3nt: TGTGCCAGCAGACCTAGCGGGGGGGCAAGGGATGAGCAGTTCTTC

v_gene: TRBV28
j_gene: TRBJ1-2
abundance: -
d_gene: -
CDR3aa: CASSPGGTNYGYTF
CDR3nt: TGTGCCAGCAGCCCGGGGGGGACTAACTATGGCTACACCTTC

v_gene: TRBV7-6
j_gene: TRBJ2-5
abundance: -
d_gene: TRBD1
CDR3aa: CASSLPGQGRETQYF
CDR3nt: TGTGCCAGCAGCTTGCCGGGACAGGGGCGAGAGACCCAGTACTTC

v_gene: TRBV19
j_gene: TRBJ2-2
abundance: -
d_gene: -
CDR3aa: CASSMGAQFPWTGELFF
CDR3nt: TGTGCCAGTAGTATGGGGGCCCAATTTCCGTGGACCGGGGAGCTGTTTTTT

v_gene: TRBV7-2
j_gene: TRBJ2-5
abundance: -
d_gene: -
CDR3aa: CASSFPPVIQETQYF
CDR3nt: TGTGCCAGCAGCTTCCCCCCGGTGATCCAAGAGACCCAGTACTTC

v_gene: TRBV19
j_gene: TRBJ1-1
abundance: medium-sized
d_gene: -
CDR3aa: CASSIGTATLEAFF
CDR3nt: TGTGCCAGTAGTATAGGGACAGCCACTCTAGAAGCTTTCTTT

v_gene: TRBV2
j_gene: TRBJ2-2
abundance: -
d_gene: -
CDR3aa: CASSGEGTGELFF
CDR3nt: TGTGCCAGCAGTGGAGAGGGCACCGGGGAGCTGTTTTTT

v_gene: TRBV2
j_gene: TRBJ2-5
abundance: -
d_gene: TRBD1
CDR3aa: CASRGGQGVQETQYF
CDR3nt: TGTGCCAGCAGGGGAGGACAGGGAGTACAAGAGACCCAGTACTTC

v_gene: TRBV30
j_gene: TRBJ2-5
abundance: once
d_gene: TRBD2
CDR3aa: CACLGGVETQYF
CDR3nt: TGTGCCTGCCTCGGGGGGGTAGAGACCCAGTACTTC

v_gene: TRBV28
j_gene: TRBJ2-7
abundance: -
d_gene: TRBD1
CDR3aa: CASSLLPGQGVGEQYF
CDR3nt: TGTGCCAGCAGTTTACTACCGGGACAGGGGGTAGGAGAGCAGTACTTC

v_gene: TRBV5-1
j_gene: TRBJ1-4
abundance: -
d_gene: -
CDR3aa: CASKSGGANEKLFF
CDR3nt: TGCGCCAGCAAATCGGGAGGGGCGAATGAAAAACTGTTTTTT

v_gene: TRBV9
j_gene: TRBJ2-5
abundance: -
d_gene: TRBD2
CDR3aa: CASSGAGGGGAGETQYF
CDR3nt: TGTGCCAGCAGCGGGGCTGGTGGCGGGGGGGCCGGGGAGACCCAGTACTTC

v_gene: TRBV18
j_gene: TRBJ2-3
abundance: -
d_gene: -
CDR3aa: CASSPSTHTDTQYF
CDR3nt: TGTGCCAGCTCACCATCGACTCACACAGATACGCAGTATTTT

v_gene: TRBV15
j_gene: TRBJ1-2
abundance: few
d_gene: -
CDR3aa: CATSRSAANYGYTF
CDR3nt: TGTGCCACCAGCAGATCTGCAGCTAACTATGGCTACACCTTC